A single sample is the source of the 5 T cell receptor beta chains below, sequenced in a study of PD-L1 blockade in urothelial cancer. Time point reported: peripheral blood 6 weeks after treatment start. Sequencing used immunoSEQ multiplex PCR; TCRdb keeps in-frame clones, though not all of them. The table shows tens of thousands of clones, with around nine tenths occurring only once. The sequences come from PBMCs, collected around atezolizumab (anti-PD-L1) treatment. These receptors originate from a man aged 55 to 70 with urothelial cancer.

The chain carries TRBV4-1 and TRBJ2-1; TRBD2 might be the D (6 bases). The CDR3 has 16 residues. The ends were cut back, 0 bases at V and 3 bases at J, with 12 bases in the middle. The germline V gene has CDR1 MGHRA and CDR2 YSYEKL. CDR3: CASSQDLSSVYNEQFF. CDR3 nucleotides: TGCGCCAGCAGCCAAGATTTGTCTAGCGTCTACAATGAGCAGTTCTTC.

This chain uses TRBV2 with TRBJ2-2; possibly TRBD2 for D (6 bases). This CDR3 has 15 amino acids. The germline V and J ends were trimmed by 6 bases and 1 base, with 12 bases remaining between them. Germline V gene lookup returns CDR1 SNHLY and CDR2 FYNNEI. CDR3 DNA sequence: TGTGCCAGCAGCCGGGCCGGGAGGAACACCGGGGAGCTGTTTTTT. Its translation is CASSRAGRNTGELFF.

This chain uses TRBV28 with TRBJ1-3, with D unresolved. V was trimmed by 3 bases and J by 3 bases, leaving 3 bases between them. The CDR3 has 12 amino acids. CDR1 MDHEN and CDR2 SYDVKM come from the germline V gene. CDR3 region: CASSFGGNTIYF. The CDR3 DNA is TGTGCCAGCAGTTTCGGTGGAAACACCATATATTTT.

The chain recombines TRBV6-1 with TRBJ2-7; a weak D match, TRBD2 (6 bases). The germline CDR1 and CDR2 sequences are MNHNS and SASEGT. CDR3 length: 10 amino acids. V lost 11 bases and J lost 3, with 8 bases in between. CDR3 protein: CAGGGYEQYF. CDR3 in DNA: TGTGCCGGGGGAGGCTACGAGCAGTACTTC.

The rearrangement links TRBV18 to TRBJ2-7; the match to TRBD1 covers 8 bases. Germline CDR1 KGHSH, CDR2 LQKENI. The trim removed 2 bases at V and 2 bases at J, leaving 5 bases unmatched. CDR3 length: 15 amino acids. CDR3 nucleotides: TGTGCCAGCTCACCAGGAACAGGGGGAACCTACGAGCAGTACTTC. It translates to CASSPGTGGTYEQYF.